This is a list of T cell receptor beta chains from one sample in a study of blood T cell repertoires in COVID-19. Assay used: immunoSEQ multiplex PCR; TCRdb lists only in-frame clones, some missing. Here the sample spans 44,000 or so clones, less than 90% being singletons. Sequencing was done on a sample of peripheral blood. The receptors here all came from a human donor in a cohort sampled during active COVID-19. Each CDR3 is given with its conserved first and last residue. D genes are given only for firm matches. Part of the rows lack a size; the others show once, few, many or a class for expanded clones.

few,TRBV19,TRBJ1-3,.,TGTGCCAGTAGAACAGGACGCTCTGGAAACACCATATATTTT,CASRTGRSGNTIYF
once,TRBV7-9,TRBJ2-7,.,TGTGCCAGCAGCCTCCGGGAGCTACCCTACGAGCAGTACTTC,CASSLRELPYEQYF
.,TRBV9,TRBJ2-3,.,TGTGCCAGCAGCGTAGACAGTAACACAGATACGCAGTATTTT,CASSVDSNTDTQYF
.,TRBV13,TRBJ2-5,.,TGTGCCAGCAGCTTATTCGGGGGCCAAGAGACCCAGTACTTC,CASSLFGGQETQYF
.,TRBV21-1,TRBJ1-3,.,TGTGCCAGCAGCTCCGAGCGGGGGACAGGGGCCGCGACCTCTGGAAACACCATATATTTT,CASSSERGTGAATSGNTIYF
.,TRBV15,TRBJ2-3,TRBD1,TGTGCCACCTGCCAGGGGGTAGTAGATACGCAGTATTTT,CATCQGVVDTQYF
.,TRBV28,TRBJ1-4,TRBD1,TGTGCCAGCAGTTTACCCCCGGGACAGGGGGAAAAACTGTTTTTT,CASSLPPGQGEKLFF
.,TRBV3-1/TRBV3-2,TRBJ2-2,.,TGTGCCAGCAGCCCACTCCCCTCCATTTCCCAAGGGGAGCTGTTTTTT,CASSPLPSISQGELFF
.,TRBV4-2,TRBJ1-3,TRBD1,TGTGCCACCCAGGGGGCTTTCTCTGGAAACACCATATATTTT,CATQGAFSGNTIYF
.,TRBV5-4,TRBJ2-2,TRBD2,TGTGCCAGCAGCTATAGCGGGGCTTACACCGGGGAGCTGTTTTTT,CASSYSGAYTGELFF
.,TRBV7-8,TRBJ1-5,.,TGTGCCAGCAGCTTAGGGAGGGGTCAGCCCCAGCATTTT,CASSLGRGQPQHF
.,TRBV6-2/TRBV6-3,TRBJ2-5,.,TGTGCCAGCAGTTATGGTGGCCCTTGGTACTTC,CASSYGGPWYF
.,TRBV29-1,TRBJ2-7,.,TGCAGCGTTCTTAGTCTGGACGAGCAGTACTTC,CSVLSLDEQYF
.,TRBV27,TRBJ2-3,TRBD1,TGTGCCAGCAGTTTAAGACAGGGATTGGTGGATACGCAGTATTTT,CASSLRQGLVDTQYF
.,TRBV12-3/TRBV12-4,TRBJ2-7,.,TGTGCCAGCAGTTGGACAGTCTACGAGCAGTACTTC,CASSWTVYEQYF
.,TRBV7-6,TRBJ2-1,.,TGTGCCAGCAGCTCCTCCAATGAGCAGTTCTTC,CASSSSNEQFF
.,TRBV9,TRBJ1-1,.,TGTGCCAGCACCCCCCCAGGGGCGGACACTGAAGCTTTCTTT,CASTPPGADTEAFF
.,TRBV5-6,TRBJ2-7,TRBD1,TGTGCCAGCAGCCCGCTTGGACAGGGAACCTACGAGCAGTACTTC,CASSPLGQGTYEQYF
.,TRBV2,TRBJ1-1,.,TGTGCCAGCCGGGCCGAAAGCGGAGACACTGAAGCTTTCTTT,CASRAESGDTEAFF
.,TRBV5-1,TRBJ2-1,TRBD1,TGCGCCAGCAGCTTGGCCAAGGGGACAGGGGACAATGAGCAGTTCTTC,CASSLAKGTGDNEQFF
.,TRBV2,TRBJ1-2,.,TGTGCCAGCAAGCGACAGAACTATGGCTACACCTTC,CASKRQNYGYTF
.,TRBV7-3,TRBJ2-3,.,TGTGCCAGCAGCGGGGCTCCAAGCCCAGATACGCAGTATTTT,CASSGAPSPDTQYF
.,TRBV30,TRBJ2-7,TRBD1,TGTGCCTGGAAGTGGGACAGGGTATCTAGCGAGCAGTACTTC,CAWKWDRVSSEQYF
.,TRBV9,TRBJ1-1,.,TGTGCCAGCAGCGTTTTATCAGGGGATGAAGCTTTCTTT,CASSVLSGDEAFF
.,TRBV15,TRBJ1-4,TRBD1,TGTGCCACCAGCAGAGATAGGGGACAGGGTAATGAAAAACTGTTTTTT,CATSRDRGQGNEKLFF
.,TRBV10-2,TRBJ2-3,.,TGCGCCAGCAGTGAGTCGACAGCGGATACGCAGTATTTT,CASSESTADTQYF
.,TRBV3-1/TRBV3-2,TRBJ2-5,.,TGTGCCAGCATCCTACAGGAGACCCAGTACTTC,CASILQETQYF
.,TRBV11-2,TRBJ2-7,TRBD2,TGTGCCAGCAGTCCGACTAGCGGACCCTACGAGCAGTACTTC,CASSPTSGPYEQYF
.,TRBV9,TRBJ2-1,.,TGTGCCAGCAGCGTAGGAGGTAGCGGCTACTACAATGAGCAGTTCTTC,CASSVGGSGYYNEQFF
.,TRBV5-6,TRBJ1-3,.,TGTGCCAGCAGCTTGGGACGCTGGGCAGCCTCTGGAAACACCATATATTTT,CASSLGRWAASGNTIYF
.,TRBV14,TRBJ1-6,.,TGTGCCAGCAGCCAACAGGGTCTAGGGAATTCACCCCTCCACTTT,CASSQQGLGNSPLHF
.,TRBV9,TRBJ2-5,TRBD2,TGTGCCAGCAGCCCCGGGACTAGCGGGGGGGCCCAAGAGACCCAGTACTTC,CASSPGTSGGAQETQYF
once,TRBV6-4,TRBJ2-1,.,TGTGCCAGCAGTGGGCCCCGCGACAGGGAGGTAAACAATGAGCAGTTCTTC,CASSGPRDREVNNEQFF
.,TRBV7-6,TRBJ1-1,.,TGTGCCAGCAGCTTGGTCCCCGACGGGTACACTGAAGCTTTCTTT,CASSLVPDGYTEAFF
.,TRBV28,TRBJ1-1,TRBD1,TGTGCCAGCCGATGGACAGGAGCTTTTGAAGCTTTCTTT,CASRWTGAFEAFF
once,TRBV5-1,TRBJ2-1,TRBD2,TGCGCCAGCAAGCGGGGGGACTACAATGAGCAGTTCTTC,CASKRGDYNEQFF
.,TRBV19,TRBJ2-7,.,TGTGCCAGTAGTAATAGGGGGGGCTACGAGCAGTACTTC,CASSNRGGYEQYF
once,TRBV4-3,TRBJ2-7,TRBD1,TGCGCCAGCAGCCCAGGACAGGGTAGCTCCTACGAGCAGTACTTC,CASSPGQGSSYEQYF
.,TRBV5-1,TRBJ2-3,TRBD2,TGCGCCAGCAGCTTGGGAGCGGGGCCAGGAATAGATACGCAGTATTTT,CASSLGAGPGIDTQYF
.,TRBV4-2,TRBJ2-5,TRBD1,TGTGCCAGCAGCCAAGTCGGACAGGGGGCAGCGGGGGAGACCCAGTACTTC,CASSQVGQGAAGETQYF